This TCR beta chain was retrieved from a study of shared clonotypes between healthy human individuals. Looking at the study overall: Per-donor plates numbered three CD4 naive, three CD4 memory, two CD8 naive and one CD8 memory.

V was trimmed by 5 bases and J by 1 base, leaving 4 bases between them. The CDR3 covers 12 residues. In germline, CDR1 is SGHTA, CDR2 FQGNSA. Regarding the study as a whole: The study's rarefaction showed incomplete sorted-subset sequencing despite large depth. Memory subsets generally showed smaller estimated richness than naive subsets did.

With respect to this clone: Its antigen is not identified. The sample has other DNA sequences that encode this CDR3 too.

Produced via immunoSEQ multiplex PCR; TCRdb's table is partial and in-frame only. The sample shows 2 million or so clones, roughly 95% of them seen only once. The sequence derives from a man between 18 and 29 years old in good health. The sample consisted of naive CD4+ T cells sorted from blood. The subset: CD45RA+ positively selected. The chain is built from TRBV7-2 and TRBJ2-3, with unresolved D. DNA of the CDR3: TGTGCCAGCAGCCAGCGCACAGATACGCAGTATTTT. As protein: CASSQRTDTQYF.